This T cell receptor beta chain comes out of a study of blood T cell repertoires in COVID-19. Across the whole study: Sites across the United States, Italy and Spain contributed samples from acute and convalescent COVID-19. In each case, the material was cDNA or gDNA derived from T cells, B-cell-depleted T cells, or PBMCs.

The method was immunoSEQ multiplex PCR; TCRdb's version includes in-frame clones alone and lacks a portion of them. The sample carries some 38,000 clones, around 84% recorded once. Seattle patient enrollment occurred during active infection, with longitudinal follow-up thereafter. The V end was cut by 0 bases, the J end by 2 bases, with 14 bases between. In germline, CDR1 is LGHNA, CDR2 YNFKEQ. The CDR3 sequence is 17 residues long. This sequence joins TRBV4-2 and TRBJ1-5; TRBD1 might be the D (6 bases). Input material: peripheral blood. This TCR came from a man in his 60s with COVID-19, enrolled during active disease. CDR3: CASSQDGGQTGNQPQHF. In nucleotides, the CDR3 is TGTGCCAGCAGCCAAGATGGGGGCCAGACGGGCAATCAGCCCCAGCATTTT.